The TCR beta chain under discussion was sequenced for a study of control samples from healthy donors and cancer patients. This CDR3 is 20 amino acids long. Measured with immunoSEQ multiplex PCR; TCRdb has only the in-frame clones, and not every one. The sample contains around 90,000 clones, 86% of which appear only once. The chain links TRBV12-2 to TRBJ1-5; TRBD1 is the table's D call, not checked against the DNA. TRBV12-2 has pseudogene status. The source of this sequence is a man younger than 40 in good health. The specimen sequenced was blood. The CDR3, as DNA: TGTGCAAGTCGCTTAAGGACCCGTTGGTCGCCGGACAGAGAGAATCAGCCCCAGCATTTT. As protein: CASRLRTRWSPDRENQPQHF.